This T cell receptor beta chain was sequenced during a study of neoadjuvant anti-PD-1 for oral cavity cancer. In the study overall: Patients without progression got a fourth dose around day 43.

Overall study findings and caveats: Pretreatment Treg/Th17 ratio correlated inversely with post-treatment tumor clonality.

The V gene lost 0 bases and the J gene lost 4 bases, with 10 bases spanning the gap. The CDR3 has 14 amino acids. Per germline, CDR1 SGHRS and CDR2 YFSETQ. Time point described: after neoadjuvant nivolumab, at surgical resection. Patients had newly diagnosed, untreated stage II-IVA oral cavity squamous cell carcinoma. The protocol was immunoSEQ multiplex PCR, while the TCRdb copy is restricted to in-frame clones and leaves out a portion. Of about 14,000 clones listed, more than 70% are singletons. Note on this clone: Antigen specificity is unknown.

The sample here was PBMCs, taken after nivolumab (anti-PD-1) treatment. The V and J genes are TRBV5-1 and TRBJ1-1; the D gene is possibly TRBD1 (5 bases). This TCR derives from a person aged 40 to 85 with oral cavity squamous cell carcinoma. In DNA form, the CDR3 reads TGCGCCAGCAGCTTGGTGGGGCAGGGCACTGAAGCTTTCTTT. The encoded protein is CASSLVGQGTEAFF.